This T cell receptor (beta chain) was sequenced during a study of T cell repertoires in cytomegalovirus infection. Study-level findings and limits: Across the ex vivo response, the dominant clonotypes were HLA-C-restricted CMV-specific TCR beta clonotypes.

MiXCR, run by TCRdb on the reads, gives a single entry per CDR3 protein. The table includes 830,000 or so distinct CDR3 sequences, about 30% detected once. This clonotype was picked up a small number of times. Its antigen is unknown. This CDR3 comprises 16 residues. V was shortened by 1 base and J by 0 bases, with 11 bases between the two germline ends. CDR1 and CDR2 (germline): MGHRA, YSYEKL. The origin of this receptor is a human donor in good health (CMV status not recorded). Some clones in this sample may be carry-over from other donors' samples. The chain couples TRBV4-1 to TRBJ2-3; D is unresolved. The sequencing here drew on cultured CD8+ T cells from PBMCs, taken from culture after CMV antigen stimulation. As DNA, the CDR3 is TGCGCCAGCAGCCAAGGGCCAGCGCGTAGCACAGATACGCAGTATTTT. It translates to CASSQGPARSTDTQYF.